Included here is one T cell receptor (beta chain) sequence, with context. Antigen unknown. V trimming: 6 bases; J trimming: 3 bases; junction bases outside the gene matches: 3. This CDR3 is 13 amino acids long. In germline, CDR1 is MNHNY, CDR2 SVGAGI (reference sequence). This sample is part of a study of cytomegalovirus exposure and HLA in healthy donors. Findings and caveats of the study: High sensitivity and specificity were reportedly achieved when the classifier diagnosed cytomegalovirus status.

TCRdb's copy holds only in-frame clones and misses some; the assay was immunoSEQ multiplex PCR. The repertoire holds 110,000 to 150,000 clones, 89% seen once, with approximately 10% in the top ten. This sequence joins TRBV6-6 and TRBJ2-7, with 9 bases matching TRBD1. The material sequenced was PBMCs. The sequence was obtained from a woman aged 18-29 years in good health and CMV-seropositive. This chain's CDR3 is CASRKDRGYEQYF. The CDR3 DNA is TGTGCCAGCAGGAAGGACAGGGGCTACGAGCAGTACTTC.